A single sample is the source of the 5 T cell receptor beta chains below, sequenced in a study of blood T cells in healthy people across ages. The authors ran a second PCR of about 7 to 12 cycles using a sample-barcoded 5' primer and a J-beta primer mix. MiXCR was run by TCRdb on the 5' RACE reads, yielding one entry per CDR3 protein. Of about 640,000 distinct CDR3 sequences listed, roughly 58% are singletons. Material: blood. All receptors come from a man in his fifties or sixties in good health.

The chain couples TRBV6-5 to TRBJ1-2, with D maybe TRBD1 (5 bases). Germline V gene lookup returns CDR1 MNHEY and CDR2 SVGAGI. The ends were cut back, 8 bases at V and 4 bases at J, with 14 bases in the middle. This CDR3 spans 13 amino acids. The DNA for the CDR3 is TGTGCCAGCTCTAAGGAGGGGAGCTATGGCTACACCTTC. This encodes CASSKEGSYGYTF.

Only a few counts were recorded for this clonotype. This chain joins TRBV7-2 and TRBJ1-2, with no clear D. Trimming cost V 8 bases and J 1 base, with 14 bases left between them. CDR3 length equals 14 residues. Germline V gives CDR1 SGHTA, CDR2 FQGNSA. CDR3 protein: CASALAPRNYGYTF. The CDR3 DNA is TGTGCCAGCGCCTTAGCGCCTCGTAACTATGGCTACACCTTC.

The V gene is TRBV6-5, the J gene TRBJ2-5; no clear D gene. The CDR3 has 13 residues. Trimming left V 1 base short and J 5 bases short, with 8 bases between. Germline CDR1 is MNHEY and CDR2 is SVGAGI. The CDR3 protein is CASSYYLDETQYF. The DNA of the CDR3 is TGTGCCAGCAGTTACTACCTCGACGAGACCCAGTACTTC.

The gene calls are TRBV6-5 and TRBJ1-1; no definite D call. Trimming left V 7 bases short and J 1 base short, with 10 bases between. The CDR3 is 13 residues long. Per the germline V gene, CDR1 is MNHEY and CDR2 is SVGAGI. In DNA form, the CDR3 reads TGTGCCAGCAACTTAGCTCGGAACACTGAAGCTTTCTTT. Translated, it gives CASNLARNTEAFF.

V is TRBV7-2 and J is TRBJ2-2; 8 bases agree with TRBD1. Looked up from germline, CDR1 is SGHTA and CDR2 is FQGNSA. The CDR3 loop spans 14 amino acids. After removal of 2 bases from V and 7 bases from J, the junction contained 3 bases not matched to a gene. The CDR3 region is CASSLTGGVGELFF. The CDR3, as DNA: TGTGCCAGCAGCTTAACAGGGGGTGTCGGGGAGCTGTTTTTT.